This T cell receptor beta chain was identified during a study of post-analysis software for immune sequencing data. As for the study in general: Included courses were relapsing-remitting and secondary progressive multiple sclerosis; progressive-relapsing multiple sclerosis was also included.

Germline V lookup: CDR1 DFQATT, CDR2 SNEGSKA (reference sequence). The length of the CDR3 is 16 residues. J was trimmed by 4 bases and V by 0 bases; bases with no gene match: 7. Tagging with unique molecular identifiers was a feature of the TCR beta cDNA libraries. Input populations of 1 to 10 million T cells gave rise to around 480,000 cDNA molecules. MiXCR, run by TCRdb on the PCR reads, gives a single entry per CDR3 protein. The profile covers a few hundred thousand distinct CDR3 sequences, with 35% to 40% appearing a single time and roughly 4.8% taken by the ten largest. Points from the study as a whole: When patients were compared with controls, four to six TRBV segments were more frequent, TRBV5-6, TRBV5-1 and TRBV20-1 among them. Patients with multiple sclerosis recorded significantly lower normalized Chao1 diversity than controls, the study found. When the samples were clustered directly with F measure, those that had been prepared in the same batch showed strong co-clustering.

A note on this clonotype: The antigen remains undetermined.

This sequence joins TRBV20-1 and TRBJ2-3; 10 nucleotides match TRBD2. Sample: blood. This TCR came from a girl between 5 and 17 years old with multiple sclerosis. CDR3 nucleotides: TGCAGTGCTAGAGATTTCGGAGCGGGGGGGGCAGATACGCAGTATTTT. This gives the protein CSARDFGAGGADTQYF.